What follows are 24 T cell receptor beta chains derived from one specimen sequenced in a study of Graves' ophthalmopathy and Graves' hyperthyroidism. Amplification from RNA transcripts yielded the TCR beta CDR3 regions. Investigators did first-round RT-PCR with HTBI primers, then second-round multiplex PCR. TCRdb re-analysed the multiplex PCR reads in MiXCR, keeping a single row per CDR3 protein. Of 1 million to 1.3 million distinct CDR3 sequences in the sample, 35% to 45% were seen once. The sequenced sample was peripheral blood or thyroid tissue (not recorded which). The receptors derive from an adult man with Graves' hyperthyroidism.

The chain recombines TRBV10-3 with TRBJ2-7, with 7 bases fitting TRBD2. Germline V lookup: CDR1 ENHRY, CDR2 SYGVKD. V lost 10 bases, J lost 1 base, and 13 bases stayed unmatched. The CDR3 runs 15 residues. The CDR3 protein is CASSGMTARSYEQYF. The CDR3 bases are TGTGCCAGCAGCGGGATGACAGCCCGATCCTACGAGCAGTACTTC.

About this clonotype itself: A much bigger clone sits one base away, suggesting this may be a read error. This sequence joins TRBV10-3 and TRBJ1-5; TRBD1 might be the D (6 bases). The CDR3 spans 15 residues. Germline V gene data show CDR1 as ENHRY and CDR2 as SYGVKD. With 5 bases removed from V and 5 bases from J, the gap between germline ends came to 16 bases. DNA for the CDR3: TGTGCCATCAGTTACTCACCAGGGGAGGATCAGCCCCAGCATTTT. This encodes CAISYSPGEDQPQHF.

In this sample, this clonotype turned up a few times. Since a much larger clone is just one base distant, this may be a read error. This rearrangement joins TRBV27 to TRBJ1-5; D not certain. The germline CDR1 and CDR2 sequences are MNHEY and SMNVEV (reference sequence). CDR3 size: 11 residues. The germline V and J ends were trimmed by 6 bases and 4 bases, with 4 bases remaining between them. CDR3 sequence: CASRWNQPQHF. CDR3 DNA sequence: TGTGCCAGCAGATGGAATCAGCCCCAGCATTTT.

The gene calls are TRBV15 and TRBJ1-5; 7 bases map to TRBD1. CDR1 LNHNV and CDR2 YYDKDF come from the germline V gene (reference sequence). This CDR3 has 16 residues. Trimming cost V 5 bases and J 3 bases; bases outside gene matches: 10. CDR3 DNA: TGTGCCACCAGCCTAACCGGGACAGCGACCAATCAGCCCCAGCATTTT. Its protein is CATSLTGTATNQPQHF. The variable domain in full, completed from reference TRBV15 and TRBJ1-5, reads DAMVIQNPRYQVTQFGKPVTLSCSQTLNHNVMYWYQQKSSQAPKLLFHYYDKDFNNEADTPDNFQSRRPNTSFCFLDIRSPGLGDTAMYLCATSLTGTATNQPQHFGDGTRLSIL.

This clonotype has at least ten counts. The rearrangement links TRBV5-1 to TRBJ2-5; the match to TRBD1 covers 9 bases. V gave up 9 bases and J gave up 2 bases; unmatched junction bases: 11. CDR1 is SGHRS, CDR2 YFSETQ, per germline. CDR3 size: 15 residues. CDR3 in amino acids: CATRGGTGLQETQYF. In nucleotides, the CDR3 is TGCGCCACCCGAGGCGGGACAGGGCTGCAAGAGACCCAGTACTTC.

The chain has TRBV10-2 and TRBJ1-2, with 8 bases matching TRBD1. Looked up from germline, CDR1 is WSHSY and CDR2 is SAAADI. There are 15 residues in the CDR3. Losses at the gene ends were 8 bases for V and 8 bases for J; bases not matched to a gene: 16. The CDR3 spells CASVESEDRAGGYTF. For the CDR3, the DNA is TGCGCCAGCGTTGAATCCGAGGACAGGGCCGGGGGCTACACCTTC.

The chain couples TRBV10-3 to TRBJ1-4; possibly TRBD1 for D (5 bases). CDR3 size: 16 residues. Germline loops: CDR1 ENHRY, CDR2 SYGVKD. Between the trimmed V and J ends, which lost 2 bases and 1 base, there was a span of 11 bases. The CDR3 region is CAISEGQSRTNEKLFF. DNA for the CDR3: TGTGCCATCAGTGAGGGACAATCCCGAACTAATGAAAAACTGTTTTTT.

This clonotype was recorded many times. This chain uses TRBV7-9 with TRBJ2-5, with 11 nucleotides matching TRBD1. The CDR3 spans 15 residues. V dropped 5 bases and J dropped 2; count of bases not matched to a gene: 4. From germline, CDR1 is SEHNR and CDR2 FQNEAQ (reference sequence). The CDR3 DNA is TGTGCCAGCAGCCGTTGGGACAGGGGGCAAGAGACCCAGTACTTC. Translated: CASSRWDRGQETQYF.

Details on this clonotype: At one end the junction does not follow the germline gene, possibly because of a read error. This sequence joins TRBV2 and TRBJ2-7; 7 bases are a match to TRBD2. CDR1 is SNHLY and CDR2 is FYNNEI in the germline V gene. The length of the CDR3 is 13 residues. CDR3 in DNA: TGTGCCAGCACGCGGGAGCCCTCCAACGAGCAGTACTTC. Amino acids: CASTREPSNEQYF. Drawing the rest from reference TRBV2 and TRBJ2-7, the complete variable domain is EPEVTQTPSHQVTQMGQEVILRCVPISNHLYFYWYRQILGQKVEFLVSFYNNEISEKSEIFDDQFSVERPDGSNFTLKIRSTKLEDSAMYFCASTREPSNEQYFGPGTRLTVT.

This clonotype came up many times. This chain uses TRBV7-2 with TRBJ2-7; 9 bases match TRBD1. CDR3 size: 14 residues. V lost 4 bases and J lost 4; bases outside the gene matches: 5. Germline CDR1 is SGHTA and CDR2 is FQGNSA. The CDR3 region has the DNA TGTGCCAGCAGCTCGGACAGGGGAAGTTACGAGCAGTACTTC. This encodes CASSSDRGSYEQYF.

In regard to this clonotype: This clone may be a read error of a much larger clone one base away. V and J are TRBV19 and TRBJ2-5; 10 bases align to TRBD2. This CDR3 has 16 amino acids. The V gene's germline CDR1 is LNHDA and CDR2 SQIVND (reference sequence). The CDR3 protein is CAGSSNLAGGFETQYF. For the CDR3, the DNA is TGTGCCGGTAGTTCCAACTTAGCGGGAGGATTCGAGACCCAGTACTTC.

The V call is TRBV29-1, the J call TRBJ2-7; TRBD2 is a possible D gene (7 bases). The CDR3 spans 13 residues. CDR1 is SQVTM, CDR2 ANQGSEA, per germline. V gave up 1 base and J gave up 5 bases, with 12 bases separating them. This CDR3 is CSVEAGGYDEQYF. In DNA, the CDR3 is TGCAGCGTTGAAGCGGGGGGCTACGACGAGCAGTACTTC.

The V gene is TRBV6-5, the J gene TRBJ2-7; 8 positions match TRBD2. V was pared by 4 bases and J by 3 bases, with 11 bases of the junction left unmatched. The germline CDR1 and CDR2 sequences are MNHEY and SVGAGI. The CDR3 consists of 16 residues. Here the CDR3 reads CASSLSRLAGRYEQYF. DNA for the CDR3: TGTGCCAGCAGTTTATCGAGGCTAGCGGGCCGCTACGAGCAGTACTTC.

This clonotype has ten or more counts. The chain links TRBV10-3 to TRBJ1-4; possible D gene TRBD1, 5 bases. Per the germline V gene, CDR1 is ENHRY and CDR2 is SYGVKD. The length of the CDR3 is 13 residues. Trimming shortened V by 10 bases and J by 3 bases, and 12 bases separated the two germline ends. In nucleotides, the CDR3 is TGTGCCAGCGGGACGGGACCTAATGAAAAACTGTTTTTT. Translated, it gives CASGTGPNEKLFF.

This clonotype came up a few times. This chain's CDR3 is CASSVIADLSYEQYF. The DNA for the CDR3 is TGTGCCAGTAGTGTAATAGCGGATCTCTCCTACGAGCAGTACTTC. The genes are TRBV19 and TRBJ2-7; D may be TRBD2 (6 bases). V shed 5 bases and J shed 0 bases, with 14 bases lying between them. This CDR3 has 15 amino acids. The V gene's germline CDR1 is LNHDA and CDR2 SQIVND (reference sequence).

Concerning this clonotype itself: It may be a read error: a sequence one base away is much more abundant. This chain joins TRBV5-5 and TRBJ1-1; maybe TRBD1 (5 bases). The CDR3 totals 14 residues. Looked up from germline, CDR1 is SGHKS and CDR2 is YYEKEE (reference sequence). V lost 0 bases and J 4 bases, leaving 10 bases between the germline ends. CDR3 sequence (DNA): TGTGCCAGCAGCTTGGACAACGGGGCCACTGAAGCTTTCTTT. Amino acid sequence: CASSLDNGATEAFF.

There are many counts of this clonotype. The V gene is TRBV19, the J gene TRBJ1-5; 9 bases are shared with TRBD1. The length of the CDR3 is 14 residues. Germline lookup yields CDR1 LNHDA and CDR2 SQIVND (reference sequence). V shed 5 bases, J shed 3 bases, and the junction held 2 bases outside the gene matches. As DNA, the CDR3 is TGTGCCAGTAGTCGACAGGGGGTCAATCAGCCCCAGCATTTT. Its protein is CASSRQGVNQPQHF.

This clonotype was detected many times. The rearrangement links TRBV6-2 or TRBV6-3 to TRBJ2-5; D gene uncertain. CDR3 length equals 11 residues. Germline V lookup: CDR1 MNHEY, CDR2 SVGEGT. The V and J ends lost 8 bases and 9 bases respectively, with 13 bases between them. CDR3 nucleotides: TGTGCCAGCTCCCGGCCTGGCGCCCAGTACTTC. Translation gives CASSRPGAQYF.

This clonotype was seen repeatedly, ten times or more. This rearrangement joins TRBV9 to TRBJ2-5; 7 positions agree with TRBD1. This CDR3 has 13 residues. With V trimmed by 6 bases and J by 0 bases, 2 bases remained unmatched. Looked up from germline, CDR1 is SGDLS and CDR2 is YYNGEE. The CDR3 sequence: CASNDRDQETQYF. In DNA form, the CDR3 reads TGTGCCAGCAACGACAGGGACCAAGAGACCCAGTACTTC. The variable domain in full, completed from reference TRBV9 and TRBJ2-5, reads DSGVTQTPKHLITATGQRVTLRCSPRSGDLSVYWYQQSLDQGLQFLIQYYNGEERAKGNILERFSAQQFPDLHSELNLSSLELGDSALYFCASNDRDQETQYFGPGTRLLVL.

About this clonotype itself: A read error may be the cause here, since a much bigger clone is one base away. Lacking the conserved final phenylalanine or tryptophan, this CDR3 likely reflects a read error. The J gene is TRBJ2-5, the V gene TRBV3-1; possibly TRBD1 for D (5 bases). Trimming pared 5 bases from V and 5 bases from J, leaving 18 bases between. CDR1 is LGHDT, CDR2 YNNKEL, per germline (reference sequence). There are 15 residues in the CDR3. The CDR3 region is CASSADGRVWETQYL. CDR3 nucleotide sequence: TGTGCCAGCAGCGCAGACGGCAGGGTGTGGGAGACCCAGTACCTC.

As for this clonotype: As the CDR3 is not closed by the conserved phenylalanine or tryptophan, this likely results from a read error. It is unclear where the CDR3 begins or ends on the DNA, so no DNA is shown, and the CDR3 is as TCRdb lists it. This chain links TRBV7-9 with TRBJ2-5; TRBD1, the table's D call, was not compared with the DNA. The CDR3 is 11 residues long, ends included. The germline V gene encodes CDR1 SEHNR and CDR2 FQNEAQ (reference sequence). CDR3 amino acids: CASGLGQTMNT.

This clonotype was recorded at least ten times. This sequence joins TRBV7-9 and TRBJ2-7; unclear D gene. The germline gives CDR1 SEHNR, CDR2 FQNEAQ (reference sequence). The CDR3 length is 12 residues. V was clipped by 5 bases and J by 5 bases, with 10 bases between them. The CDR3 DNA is TGTGCCAGCAGCGCGGACGAGGACGAGCAGTACTTC. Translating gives CASSADEDEQYF.

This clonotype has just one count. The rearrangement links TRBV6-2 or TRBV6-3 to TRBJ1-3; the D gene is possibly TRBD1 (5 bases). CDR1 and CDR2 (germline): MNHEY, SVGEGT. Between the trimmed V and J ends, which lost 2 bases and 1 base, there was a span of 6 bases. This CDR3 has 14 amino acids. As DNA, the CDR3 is TGTGCCAGCAGTTACCAGGGATCTGGAAACACCATATATTTT. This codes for CASSYQGSGNTIYF.

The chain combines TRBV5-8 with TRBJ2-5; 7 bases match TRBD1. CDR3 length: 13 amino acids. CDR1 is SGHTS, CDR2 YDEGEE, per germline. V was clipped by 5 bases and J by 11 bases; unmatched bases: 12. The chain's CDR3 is CASSREGAEDQYF. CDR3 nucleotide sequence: TGTGCCAGCAGTCGAGAGGGGGCAGAGGATCAGTACTTC.